This TCR beta chain was captured by sequencing in a study of Graves' ophthalmopathy and Graves' hyperthyroidism. Study-wide results and caveats: Detection in blood was also observed for most expanded thyroid clonotypes above 0.001 frequency.

RNA transcripts served as template for amplifying TCR beta CDR3 sequences. The library came from an HTBI-primed first-round RT-PCR and a second-round multiplex PCR. TCRdb reanalysed the multiplex PCR reads using MiXCR and keeps one entry per CDR3 protein. This table holds 600,000 to 700,000 distinct CDR3 sequences, more than 40% found once. Trimming stripped 7 bases from V and 5 bases from J, with 5 bases between. The CDR3 runs to 10 residues. Germline values: CDR1 ENHRY, CDR2 SYGVKD. Concerning this clonotype itself: Its antigen is undetermined.

This TCR was sampled from an adult man with Graves' ophthalmopathy. The genes are TRBV10-3 and TRBJ2-5; perhaps TRBD1 as D (5 bases). The sequencing sample was made of peripheral blood. CDR3 DNA sequence: TGTGCCATCAAGGGGGAGACCCAGTACTTC. Encoded protein: CAIKGETQYF.